The following is a T cell receptor (beta chain) sequence with its context. Data came from immunoSEQ multiplex PCR; TCRdb stores just in-frame clones and leaves some out. The table shows 76,000 or so clones, with roughly 85% occurring only once. The CDR3 extends over 15 amino acids. Looked up from germline, CDR1 is SGHTA and CDR2 is FQGNSA. J gave up 4 bases and V 5 bases, and 9 bases lay outside the gene matches. This record belongs to a study of OX40 agonist ivuxolimab in advanced cancers. This receptor was taken from an adult with an advanced solid tumor such as melanoma, head and neck, liver or kidney cancer. Here the sequenced sample was CD4+ or CD8+ T cells sorted from blood, taken in a trial of the OX40 agonist ivuxolimab. The rearrangement links TRBV7-2 to TRBJ2-3, with 7 bases fitting TRBD2. The CDR3 DNA reads TGTGCCAGCAGCCCTGAGTGGGGGAGGGCAGATACGCAGTATTTT. This gives the protein CASSPEWGRADTQYF. The full variable domain, in which reference TRBV7-2 and TRBJ2-3 provide the parts outside the CDR3, is GAGVSQSPSNKVTEKGKDVELRCDPISGHTALYWYRQSLGQGLEFLIYFQGNSAPDKSGLPSDRFSAERTGGSVSTLTIQRTQQEDSAVYLCASSPEWGRADTQYFGPGTRLTVL.